The 20 T cell receptor beta chains listed next were all sequenced from one sample in a study of shared clonotypes between healthy human individuals. Repertoires were generated with immunoSEQ multiplex PCR, while TCRdb's copy carries only in-frame clones and drops some. The sample has approximately 1.5 million clones; approximately 98% are singletons. The sequenced sample was naive CD4+ T cells sorted from blood. Subset in this sample: CD45RA+ positively selected. Receptors originate from a man aged 30 to 45 in good health.

This clone has more than one count but fewer than ten. V usage is TRBV28 and J usage is TRBJ2-7, with D perhaps TRBD1 (6 bases). Germline V lookup: CDR1 MDHEN, CDR2 SYDVKM. This CDR3 comprises 15 residues. V gave up 5 bases and J gave up 1 base, with 15 bases separating them. The CDR3: CASSPTLGQSYEQYF. DNA of the CDR3: TGTGCCAGCAGTCCGACGCTTGGACAGTCCTACGAGCAGTACTTC.

This chain uses TRBV4-3 with TRBJ2-7; the match to TRBD2 covers 7 bases. Germline CDR1 is LGHNA and CDR2 is YSLEER. V lost 0 bases and J lost 0; bases outside the gene matches: 5. The CDR3 totals 16 residues. The CDR3 spells CASSQEPAGNSYEQYF. The CDR3 bases are TGCGCCAGCAGCCAAGAACCAGCGGGAAACTCCTACGAGCAGTACTTC.

The DNA for the CDR3 is TGTGCCAGCAGCTTAGTCCTAGGGGTTCATGGCTACACCTTC. Its translation: CASSLVLGVHGYTF. The chain couples TRBV7-9 to TRBJ1-2; perhaps TRBD1 as D (5 bases). This CDR3 has 14 residues. Germline loops: CDR1 SEHNR, CDR2 FQNEAQ (reference sequence). V was cut by 1 base and J by 6 bases, with 12 bases left in between. Full variable domain (missing parts from reference TRBV7-9 and TRBJ1-2): DTGVSQNPRHKITKRGQNVTFRCDPISEHNRLYWYRQTLGQGPEFLTYFQNEAQLEKSRLLSDRFSAERPKGSFSTLEIQRTEQGDSAMYLCASSLVLGVHGYTFGSGTRLTVV.

The count of this clone is one. The gene calls are TRBV18 and TRBJ1-5; TRBD1 might be the D (6 bases). This CDR3 region has 19 residues. Per the germline V gene, CDR1 is KGHSH and CDR2 is LQKENI. Trimming removed 3 bases at V and 7 bases at J, with 28 bases between. CDR3 loop: CASSPLPSIGQYKGQPQHF. CDR3 in DNA: TGTGCCAGCTCACCCCTGCCCTCTATAGGACAGTATAAAGGGCAGCCCCAGCATTTT.

CDR3 nucleotides: TGCGCCAGCAGCTTACTAGCGGGAGTACCCCAAGAGACCCAGTACTTC. Its protein product is CASSLLAGVPQETQYF. The chain combines TRBV5-1 with TRBJ2-5; TRBD2 aligns across 11 bases. Germline V gene data show CDR1 as SGHRS and CDR2 as YFSETQ. V gave up 2 bases and J gave up 1 base; unmatched junction bases: 4. The CDR3 covers 16 residues.

This sequence joins TRBV28 and TRBJ1-2; the match to TRBD1 covers 8 bases. With V trimmed by 5 bases and J by 3 bases, 8 bases remained unmatched. Per the germline V gene, CDR1 is MDHEN and CDR2 is SYDVKM. The CDR3 runs to 15 residues. For the CDR3, the DNA is TGTGCCAGCAGTCCTCACGACAGGGGTGACTATGGCTACACCTTC. Protein sequence: CASSPHDRGDYGYTF.

CDR3: CASSPPSGYNEQFF. Written as DNA, the CDR3 is TGCGCCAGCAGCCCACCATCGGGTTACAATGAGCAGTTCTTC. The rearrangement uses TRBV5-1 and TRBJ2-1; D not certain. The germline V gene encodes CDR1 SGHRS and CDR2 YFSETQ. The V end was cut by 4 bases, the J end by 4 bases, with 12 bases between. This CDR3 has 14 residues.

In its sample, this clone was seen once. The chain has TRBV5-4 and TRBJ1-2; D not certain. V shed 4 bases and J shed 11 bases, with 15 bases lying between them. This CDR3 region has 12 residues. In germline, CDR1 is SGHNT, CDR2 YYREEE (reference sequence). In DNA form, the CDR3 reads TGTGCCAGCAGCCGCCGGGAGGTTCGGTACACCTTC. Amino acids: CASSRREVRYTF.

J is TRBJ2-1 and V is TRBV5-4, with TRBD2 matching 12 bases. Germline V gene sequence: CDR1 SGHNT, CDR2 YYREEE (reference sequence). The CDR3 is 19 amino acids. Losses at the gene ends were 5 bases for V and 4 bases for J; bases not matched to a gene: 16. The CDR3 loop is CASSLPGLAGLNEYNEQFF. The CDR3 DNA sequence: TGTGCCAGCAGTCTACCGGGACTAGCGGGCCTCAACGAGTACAATGAGCAGTTCTTC.

The gene calls are TRBV29-1 and TRBJ2-1, with D possibly called TRBD1 or TRBD2 (5 bases each). The V gene's germline CDR1 is SQVTM and CDR2 ANQGSEA. V shed 6 bases and J shed 12 bases, with 18 bases lying between them. This CDR3 spans 12 amino acids. The CDR3 bases are TGCAGCGTGGTGAGGGTTCAGGGTGTGCAGTTCTTC. It specifies CSVVRVQGVQFF.

This clone was found once. The chain recombines TRBV11-3 with TRBJ2-7; TRBD1 agrees at 7 bases. V trimming: 1 base; J trimming: 5 bases; junction bases outside the gene matches: 8. The CDR3 runs to 15 residues. Germline V CDR1 and CDR2: SGHNT, YENEEA. The chain's CDR3 is CASSLGGTVADEQYF. DNA of the CDR3: TGTGCCAGCAGCTTAGGTGGGACAGTTGCCGACGAGCAGTACTTC.

This clone appeared a single time. This rearrangement joins TRBV28 to TRBJ2-2, with 8 bases aligning to TRBD2. The CDR3 consists of 15 residues. The germline CDR1 and CDR2 sequences are MDHEN and SYDVKM. V shed 9 bases, J shed 4 bases, and the junction held 10 bases outside the gene matches. Written as DNA, the CDR3 is TGTGCCAGTCAACCGGGGGGGCTGAGCACCGGGGAGCTGTTTTTT. Translation gives CASQPGGLSTGELFF.

The chain has TRBV6-1 and TRBJ1-1; 7 bases are shared with TRBD1. Trimming cost V 6 bases and J 0 bases; bases outside gene matches: 7. CDR3 size: 15 residues. The V gene's germline CDR1 is MNHNS and CDR2 SASEGT. CDR3 loop: CASRLDRVMNTEAFF. The CDR3 DNA reads as TGTGCCAGCAGGCTTGACAGGGTCATGAACACTGAAGCTTTCTTT.

The CDR3 region is CASSTDKMYQTYNEQFF. CDR3 sequence (DNA): TGTGCCAGTAGTACCGACAAGATGTACCAGACCTACAATGAGCAGTTCTTC. The rearrangement links TRBV19 to TRBJ2-1, with D unclear. Deletions cut 4 bases from V and 2 bases from J, with 18 bases between. The CDR3 runs to 17 residues. Germline CDR1 is LNHDA and CDR2 is SQIVND (reference sequence).

This clone showed up just once. V is TRBV9 and J is TRBJ2-7, with 12 bases lining up with TRBD1. The CDR3 loop spans 13 amino acids. The germline gives CDR1 SGDLS, CDR2 YYNGEE. J gave up 9 bases and V 8 bases, and 9 bases lay outside the gene matches. CDR3 DNA sequence: TGTGCCAGTAACCGGGACAGGGGGCAGGTGCAGTACTTC. This codes for CASNRDRGQVQYF.

The chain recombines TRBV6-5 with TRBJ2-5, with D perhaps given as TRBD1 or TRBD2 (6 bases each). V was clipped by 0 bases and J by 5 bases, with 16 bases between them. The germline V gene has CDR1 MNHEY and CDR2 SVGAGI. The length of the CDR3 is 16 residues. CDR3 coding DNA: TGTGCCAGCAGTTACTCTCCGGGGGCGGATTATGAGACCCAGTACTTC. Encoded protein: CASSYSPGADYETQYF.

J is TRBJ2-3 and V is TRBV11-2; D call uncertain. The germline V gene encodes CDR1 SGHAT and CDR2 FQNNGV. The CDR3 contains 15 residues. V was clipped by 1 base and J by 0 bases, with 8 bases between them. CDR3: CASSLGPHSTDTQYF. The CDR3 DNA reads as TGTGCCAGCAGCTTAGGGCCACATAGCACAGATACGCAGTATTTT. Full variable domain (remainder filled in from reference TRBV11-2 and TRBJ2-3): EAGVAQSPRYKIIEKRQSVAFWCNPISGHATLYWYQQILGQGPKLLIQFQNNGVVDDSQLPKDRFSAERLKGVDSTLKIQPAKLEDSAVYLCASSLGPHSTDTQYFGPGTRLTVL.

The chain uses TRBV29-1 and TRBJ2-1; D perhaps matches TRBD1 (5 bases). This CDR3 is 14 amino acids long. Germline CDR1 and CDR2: SQVTM and ANQGSEA. V was trimmed by 7 bases and J by 7 bases, leaving 20 bases between them. The CDR3 loop reads CSAKSWGANNEQFF. The CDR3 nucleotides are TGCAGCGCTAAGTCCTGGGGCGCAAATAATGAGCAGTTCTTC.

V gene TRBV6-6 combines with J gene TRBJ2-2, with 7 positions matching TRBD1. Per germline, CDR1 MNHNY and CDR2 SVGAGI (reference sequence). V dropped 5 bases and J dropped 5; count of bases not matched to a gene: 5. The CDR3 sequence is 14 residues long. In DNA, the CDR3 is TGTGCCAGCAGTCCGCGGACAGGAACCGGGGAGCTGTTTTTT. This sequence encodes CASSPRTGTGELFF.

The rearrangement joins TRBV5-1 to TRBJ2-4; 8 nucleotides line up with TRBD1. The trim removed 0 bases at V and 8 bases at J, leaving 7 bases unmatched. Per the germline V gene, CDR1 is SGHRS and CDR2 is YFSETQ. The length of the CDR3 is 15 residues. The DNA of the CDR3 is TGCGCCAGCAGCTTGGTGTCAGGGGGCAGGGACATTCAGTACTTC. Residues: CASSLVSGGRDIQYF.